The 16 T cell receptor beta chains presented below share a single source sample, sequenced in a study of cytomegalovirus exposure and HLA in healthy donors. Amplification used 60 Vbeta primers and 13 Jbeta primers. Generated by immunoSEQ multiplex PCR, the TCRdb table keeps only in-frame clones and is missing some. The sample yields fewer than 250,000 clones, around 75% seen once. Sequencing was carried out using PBMCs. The receptors stem from a woman aged 50 to 60 in good health and CMV-seronegative.

In its sample, this clone was seen a few times. This rearrangement joins TRBV6-6 to TRBJ1-1, with TRBD1 matching over 12 bases. V lost 5 bases and J lost 10; bases outside the gene matches: 5. The CDR3 length is 13 residues. The germline CDR1 and CDR2 sequences are MNHNY and SVGAGI (reference sequence). CDR3 nucleotide sequence: TGTGCCAGCAGTACCGGGACAGGGGGCTCAGCTTTCTTT. It translates to CASSTGTGGSAFF.

The CDR3 DNA sequence: TGTGCCAGCAGCTTGACAGTGGCCAACACTGAAGCTTTCTTT. This translates into CASSLTVANTEAFF. The chain combines TRBV5-5 with TRBJ1-1; no clear D gene. Germline values: CDR1 SGHKS, CDR2 YYEKEE (reference sequence). Trimming removed 1 base at V and 2 bases at J, with 9 bases between. The CDR3 extends over 14 amino acids.

V usage is TRBV6-5 and J usage is TRBJ1-2; D is ambiguous. Germline V lookup: CDR1 MNHEY, CDR2 SVGAGI. The V end lost 6 bases, the J end lost 2 bases, and 4 bases lay between the germline ends. The CDR3 has 11 amino acids. CDR3 residues: CASRANYGYTF. In DNA, the CDR3 is TGTGCCAGCAGGGCCAACTATGGCTACACCTTC.

This clone was observed once. The rearrangement uses TRBV7-2 and TRBJ1-1; D gene unclear. Germline assignment: CDR1 SGHTA and CDR2 FQGNSA. The V and J ends lost 0 bases and 8 bases respectively, with 7 bases between them. CDR3 length: 12 residues. The CDR3 DNA is TGTGCCAGCAGCTTAGCGCAGCGGGAAGCTTTCTTT. Encoded protein: CASSLAQREAFF. The variable domain in full, with the rest retrieved from reference TRBV7-2 and TRBJ1-1, is GAGVSQSPSNKVTEKGKDVELRCDPISGHTALYWYRQSLGQGLEFLIYFQGNSAPDKSGLPSDRFSAERTGGSVSTLTIQRTQQEDSAVYLCASSLAQREAFFGQGTRLTVV.

The V call is TRBV18, the J call TRBJ2-7; unclear D gene. Trimming removed 0 bases at V and 7 bases at J, with 13 bases between. The germline V gene encodes CDR1 KGHSH and CDR2 LQKENI. This CDR3 comprises 14 residues. This CDR3 is CASSPPLGMREQYF. CDR3 in DNA: TGTGCCAGCTCACCACCGCTGGGTATGAGGGAGCAGTACTTC.

V usage is TRBV7-3 and J usage is TRBJ2-1, with 13 bases fitting TRBD2. CDR1 and CDR2 from the germline V gene are SGHTA and FQGTGA. The junction had 4 bases not matched to a gene; V was cut back by 4 bases and J by 7 bases. CDR3 length equals 15 residues. CDR3: CASSSWTSGSNEQFF. CDR3 bases: TGTGCCAGCAGCTCCTGGACTAGCGGGAGTAATGAGCAGTTCTTC. Supplemented by reference TRBV7-3 and TRBJ2-1, the full variable domain reads GAGVSQTPSNKVTEKGKYVELRCDPISGHTALYWYRQSLGQGPEFLIYFQGTGAADDSGLPNDRFFAVRPEGSVSTLKIQRTERGDSAVYLCASSSWTSGSNEQFFGPGTRLTVL.

CDR3 sequence (DNA): TGTGCCAGCAGTGAAGCAGGGACAGGGTACAATGAGCAGTTCTTC. Amino acid sequence: CASSEAGTGYNEQFF. The genes are TRBV2 and TRBJ2-1; 9 bases line up with TRBD1. The ends lost 0 bases at V and 4 bases at J; junction bases unmatched: 1. The CDR3 extends over 15 amino acids. The germline V gene encodes CDR1 SNHLY and CDR2 FYNNEI.

The chain is built from TRBV21-1 and TRBJ2-7; the table's TRBD1 call for D was not verified on the DNA. TRBV21-1 is annotated as a pseudogene. This CDR3 spans 14 amino acids. The CDR3 reads CPFFIRQGSYEQYF. In nucleotides, the CDR3 is TGTCCTTTTTTCATCCGACAGGGAAGCTACGAGCAGTACTTC.

The V and J genes are TRBV18 and TRBJ1-1; 8 bases agree with TRBD1. The CDR3 is 14 residues long. CDR1 and CDR2 (germline): KGHSH, LQKENI. Trimming removed 3 bases from V and 3 bases from J; junction bases left unmatched: 3. CDR3 sequence (DNA): TGTGCCAGCTCACCGCAACAGGGGGACACTGAAGCTTTCTTT. Encoded protein: CASSPQQGDTEAFF.

This sequence joins TRBV7-9 and TRBJ1-1; tentative D call: TRBD1 (5 bases). From germline, CDR1 is SEHNR and CDR2 FQNEAQ (reference sequence). V gave up 1 base and J gave up 8 bases, with 23 bases separating them. The CDR3 totals 17 residues. CDR3 in DNA: TGTGCCAGCAGCTTAGAGGGGTTGGTGTTCCCCTCGGTAGAAGCTTTCTTT. Encoded protein: CASSLEGLVFPSVEAFF.

In its sample, this clone was seen a few times. V is TRBV18 and J is TRBJ1-1, with no clear D. V gave up 0 bases and J gave up 6 bases, with 11 bases separating them. CDR1 and CDR2 from the germline V gene are KGHSH and LQKENI. The CDR3 sequence is 14 residues long. The CDR3 DNA reads as TGTGCCAGCTCACCACCGGCGGGCGGGGCTGAAGCTTTCTTT. This translates into CASSPPAGGAEAFF.

The rearrangement uses TRBV5-1 and TRBJ2-7; 9 bases line up with TRBD2. Per the germline V gene, CDR1 is SGHRS and CDR2 is YFSETQ. The CDR3 is 16 residues long. V lost 4 bases to trimming and J lost 0 bases; unmatched junction nucleotides: 8. CDR3 sequence: CASSPGGLATSYEQYF. In DNA form, the CDR3 reads TGCGCCAGCAGCCCCGGGGGACTAGCAACCTCCTACGAGCAGTACTTC.

The chain is built from TRBV25-1 and TRBJ1-5; tentative D call: TRBD1 (5 bases). The CDR3 sequence is 12 residues long. The germline V gene encodes CDR1 MGHDK and CDR2 SYGVNS. Between the trimmed V and J ends, which lost 4 bases and 11 bases, there was a span of 12 bases. Here the CDR3 DNA reads TGTGCCAGCAGTGCCGCAGGGAAGTCCCAGCATTTT. Its translation is CASSAAGKSQHF.

The table lists this clone with a count of one. V gene TRBV7-9 combines with J gene TRBJ2-3; 7 bases agree with TRBD1. V shed 5 bases, J shed 4 bases, and the junction held 6 bases outside the gene matches. The CDR3 has 14 residues. CDR1 SEHNR and CDR2 FQNEAQ come from the germline V gene (reference sequence). In DNA, the CDR3 is TGTGCCAGCAGCCCCCGGACAGGCCCAGATACGCAGTATTTT. Translating it yields CASSPRTGPDTQYF.

The chain recombines TRBV4-1 with TRBJ1-2, with a tentative D call TRBD1 (5 bases). CDR1 and CDR2 (germline): MGHRA, YSYEKL. The CDR3 length is 15 residues. V lost 5 bases, J lost 5 bases, and 18 bases lay in between. CDR3 DNA: TGCGCCAGCAGCTGGCGGGGCGCCTCGTCATATGGCTACACCTTC. This sequence encodes CASSWRGASSYGYTF.

V gene TRBV7-3 combines with J gene TRBJ2-3, with 12 positions matching TRBD2. There are 15 residues in the CDR3. V shed 5 bases, J shed 5 bases, and the junction held 5 bases outside the gene matches. Looked up from germline, CDR1 is SGHTA and CDR2 is FQGTGA. The CDR3 here is CASSPSGGAGDTQYF. In DNA form, the CDR3 reads TGTGCCAGCAGCCCTAGCGGGGGGGCTGGAGATACGCAGTATTTT.